The 29 T cell receptor beta chains given below trace back to one sample, sequenced in a study of radiation and T cells in renal cell carcinoma. The assay was immunoSEQ multiplex PCR, and TCRdb's table has in-frame clones only and misses some. The data contain some 150,000 clones, approximately 87% of them singletons. Time point of the sample: baseline pretreatment blood. As for treatment: 15 Gy SBRT to primary tumor, nephrectomy 4 weeks later. The material was blood, obtained from a patient whose treatment included radiotherapy and nephrectomy. Receptor source: a woman aged 50 to 60 with renal cell carcinoma.

V is TRBV10-3 and J is TRBJ1-1; tentative D call: TRBD1 (5 bases). Trimming took 2 bases from V and 0 from J, leaving 16 bases between them. Looked up from germline, CDR1 is ENHRY and CDR2 is SYGVKD. The CDR3 has 17 amino acids. The CDR3 protein is CAISEGSDKSMNTEAFF. CDR3 bases: TGTGCCATCAGTGAGGGCTCGGACAAGTCCATGAACACTGAAGCTTTCTTT.

This clone was counted only a few times. CDR3 in DNA: TGTGCCAGCGGCAACGCCCGTTATACGCAGTATTTT. Residues: CASGNARYTQYF. This chain connects TRBV7-9 to TRBJ2-3; D is uncertain. Trimming removed 8 bases at V and 7 bases at J, with 13 bases between. Germline CDR1 SEHNR, CDR2 FQNEAQ (reference sequence). This CDR3 is 12 amino acids long.

There are a few counts of this clone. This chain connects TRBV2 to TRBJ1-2; TRBD1 might be the D (5 bases). CDR1 SNHLY and CDR2 FYNNEI come from the germline V gene. V lost 10 bases to trimming and J lost 8 bases, with 14 bases between them. CDR3 length: 11 amino acids. This CDR3 is CATQLGDGYTF. In DNA, the CDR3 is TGTGCCACCCAGCTAGGGGACGGCTACACCTTC.

The chain recombines TRBV5-6 with TRBJ1-2; possible D gene TRBD1, 6 bases. Germline V CDR1 and CDR2: SGHDT, YYEEEE. The length of the CDR3 is 15 residues. Trimming cost V 3 bases and J 3 bases, with 15 bases left between them. This CDR3 is CASSWVDSVDYGYTF. The CDR3 nucleotides read TGTGCCAGCAGCTGGGTGGACAGTGTTGACTATGGCTACACCTTC.

The CDR3 region has the DNA TGTGCCAGCAGCGTGACAGGGATCGAGGTCGGCAATCAGCCCCAGCATTTT. Amino acids: CASSVTGIEVGNQPQHF. V usage is TRBV5-6 and J usage is TRBJ1-5, with TRBD1 identical over 7 bases. CDR3 length: 17 amino acids. Germline trimming cut 4 bases from V and 2 bases from J; bases unmatched to any gene: 12. Germline V gives CDR1 SGHDT, CDR2 YYEEEE. Full variable domain (remainder filled in from reference TRBV5-6 and TRBJ1-5): DAGVTQSPTHLIKTRGQQVTLRCSPKSGHDTVSWYQQALGQGPQFIFQYYEEEERQRGNFPDRFSGHQFPNYSSELNVNALLLGDSALYLCASSVTGIEVGNQPQHFGDGTRLSIL.

The chain combines TRBV4-3 with TRBJ1-2; D is unclear. Germline values: CDR1 LGHNA, CDR2 YSLEER. Trimming removed 1 base at V and 0 bases at J, with 12 bases between. The CDR3 consists of 16 residues. This CDR3 reads CASSQGGALANYGYTF. The CDR3 nucleotides are TGCGCCAGCAGCCAAGGCGGCGCGCTAGCTAACTATGGCTACACCTTC.

V is TRBV9 and J is TRBJ2-1; 7 positions agree with TRBD1. The germline gives CDR1 SGDLS, CDR2 YYNGEE. Trimming removed 4 bases from V and 0 bases from J; junction bases left unmatched: 4. This CDR3 region has 15 residues. CDR3 protein: CASSRTGVSYNEQFF. In DNA, the CDR3 is TGTGCCAGCAGCCGAACAGGGGTCTCCTACAATGAGCAGTTCTTC. Based on the CDR3 plus reference TRBV9 and TRBJ2-1, the full variable domain is DSGVTQTPKHLITATGQRVTLRCSPRSGDLSVYWYQQSLDQGLQFLIQYYNGEERAKGNILERFSAQQFPDLHSELNLSSLELGDSALYFCASSRTGVSYNEQFFGPGTRLTVL.

The chain is built from TRBV5-1 and TRBJ2-2; D not certain. V was clipped by 0 bases and J by 4 bases, with 7 bases between them. There are 14 residues in the CDR3. The germline V gene has CDR1 SGHRS and CDR2 YFSETQ. The CDR3 loop is CASSLDRGTGELFF. In DNA form, the CDR3 reads TGCGCCAGCAGCTTGGATCGCGGCACCGGGGAGCTGTTTTTT.

The chain is built from TRBV6-1 and TRBJ1-2, with 9 nucleotides matching TRBD1. V lost 2 bases, J lost 5 bases, and 6 bases stayed unmatched. The CDR3 consists of 15 residues. Germline CDR1 reads MNHNS; CDR2 reads SASEGT. CDR3 region: CASSENQGQGYGYTF. Here the CDR3 DNA reads TGTGCCAGCAGTGAAAATCAGGGACAGGGTTATGGCTACACCTTC.

J is TRBJ2-3 and V is TRBV14; no clear D gene. Germline loops: CDR1 SGHDN, CDR2 FVKESK. The CDR3 is 13 amino acids. The V end was cut by 1 base, the J end by 6 bases, with 8 bases between. The CDR3 region is CASSQGQEDTQYF. The CDR3 DNA reads TGTGCCAGCAGCCAAGGTCAGGAGGATACGCAGTATTTT.

This clone was observed once. V and J are TRBV6-1 and TRBJ2-5; D is possibly TRBD1 (5 bases). Trimming removed 6 bases from V and 0 bases from J, with 11 bases in between. In germline, CDR1 is MNHNS, CDR2 SASEGT. The CDR3 totals 14 residues. CDR3: CASRSDNNQETQYF. In nucleotides, the CDR3 is TGTGCCAGCAGATCGGACAACAACCAAGAGACCCAGTACTTC.

The chain joins TRBV7-8 to TRBJ2-1; 7 positions match TRBD2. This CDR3 is 14 amino acids long. The ends lost 7 bases at V and 4 bases at J; junction bases unmatched: 7. Germline V CDR1 and CDR2: SGHVS, FQNEAQ. The CDR3 DNA follows: TGTGCCAGCACCCTTTGGGGGGGATACAATGAGCAGTTCTTC. It encodes CASTLWGGYNEQFF.

The chain carries TRBV5-4 and TRBJ2-7; D is perhaps TRBD1 (5 bases). The CDR3 loop spans 13 amino acids. CDR1 is SGHNT, CDR2 YYREEE, per germline (reference sequence). With 2 bases removed from V and 5 bases from J, the gap between germline ends came to 11 bases. The CDR3 DNA is TGTGCCAGCAGCTTTGCAGGGTCAGACGAGCAGTACTTC. The encoded protein is CASSFAGSDEQYF.

For the CDR3, the DNA is TGTGCCAGCAGTGAAGCGCAAAGGACGGTGGGCTACTTC. It translates to CASSEAQRTVGYF. The rearrangement links TRBV6-1 to TRBJ2-7; D not resolved. V was pared by 0 bases and J by 13 bases, with 16 bases between. The CDR3 consists of 13 residues. Germline V gives CDR1 MNHNS, CDR2 SASEGT.

CDR3 nucleotide sequence: TGCAGTGCAGGAGAGAATGAAAAACTGTTTTTT. Translated: CSAGENEKLFF. This chain links TRBV20-1 with TRBJ1-4, with unresolved D. The V end was cut by 6 bases, the J end by 5 bases, with 7 bases between. The CDR3 loop spans 11 amino acids. In germline, CDR1 is DFQATT, CDR2 SNEGSKA (reference sequence).

V and J are TRBV5-1 and TRBJ2-1; D not resolved. The CDR3 is 15 residues long. The V gene's germline CDR1 is SGHRS and CDR2 YFSETQ. V lost 3 bases and J lost 1, with 11 bases in between. In nucleotides, the CDR3 is TGCGCCAGCAGCTCTGGTGTGGAGTCCTACAATGAGCAGTTCTTC. Protein sequence: CASSSGVESYNEQFF.

This clone was counted a few times. The V and J genes are TRBV5-1 and TRBJ1-2, with D maybe TRBD1 (6 bases). This CDR3 is 13 amino acids long. Trimming took 0 bases from V and 7 from J, leaving 10 bases between them. The germline CDR1 and CDR2 sequences are SGHRS and YFSETQ. CDR3 in DNA: TGCGCCAGCAGCTTGGACAGGGCCAGTGGCTACACCTTC. Its protein is CASSLDRASGYTF.

This clone has just a few counts. This chain links TRBV2 with TRBJ1-2; D is uncertain. The germline CDR1 and CDR2 sequences are SNHLY and FYNNEI. The V gene lost 2 bases and the J gene lost 6 bases, with 10 bases spanning the gap. The CDR3 totals 13 residues. The CDR3 sequence: CASSEFKDDGYTF. In nucleotides, the CDR3 is TGTGCCAGCAGTGAATTCAAGGACGATGGCTACACCTTC.

V gene TRBV5-8 combines with J gene TRBJ1-4; no clear D. Trimming shortened V by 1 base and J by 7 bases, and 11 bases separated the two germline ends. The CDR3 has 14 amino acids. Germline assignment: CDR1 SGHTS and CDR2 YDEGEE. In DNA, the CDR3 is TGTGCCAGCAGCTTGAAACAGAACCCTGAAAAACTGTTTTTT. Its protein product is CASSLKQNPEKLFF.

This rearrangement joins TRBV18 to TRBJ2-7; TRBD1 aligns across 9 bases. The CDR3 loop spans 16 amino acids. The V and J ends lost 3 bases and 4 bases, in that order; junction bases with no gene match: 10. CDR1 is KGHSH and CDR2 is LQKENI in the germline V gene. The CDR3 DNA follows: TGTGCCAGCTCACCGACGATGGACAGGGGCCAATACGAGCAGTACTTC. It encodes CASSPTMDRGQYEQYF.

V and J are TRBV18 and TRBJ2-7; 8 nucleotides line up with TRBD1. CDR3 length equals 15 residues. Germline CDR1 KGHSH, CDR2 LQKENI. J lost 6 bases, V lost 0 bases, and 7 bases had no gene match. Here the CDR3 DNA reads TGTGCCAGCTCACCACCGGAGCTCAGGGGGCGCGAGCAGTACTTC. This codes for CASSPPELRGREQYF.

The table lists this clone with a few counts. The chain employs TRBV30 and TRBJ2-5; D may correspond to TRBD1 or TRBD2 (5 bases each). V was shortened by 0 bases and J by 7 bases, with 12 bases between the two germline ends. The CDR3 runs 13 residues. CDR1 is GTSNPN and CDR2 is SVGIG in the germline V gene (reference sequence). The chain's CDR3 is CAWSVLAQGTQYF. Written as DNA, the CDR3 is TGTGCCTGGAGTGTTCTAGCCCAGGGGACCCAGTACTTC. Looking up the rest from reference TRBV30 and TRBJ2-5 gives the full variable domain: SQTIHQWPATLVQPVGSPLSLECTVEGTSNPNLYWYRQAAGRGLQLLFYSVGIGQISSEVPQNLSASRPQDRQFILSSKKLLLSDSGFYLCAWSVLAQGTQYFGPGTRLLVL.

V is TRBV2 and J is TRBJ1-2, with no clear D. Germline CDR1 and CDR2: SNHLY and FYNNEI. The CDR3 has 12 residues. V lost 0 bases to trimming and J lost 5 bases, with 4 bases between them. CDR3 in amino acids: CASSEAGYGYTF. The CDR3 coding sequence is TGTGCCAGCAGTGAAGCAGGGTATGGCTACACCTTC.

This clone has a handful of counts. V and J are TRBV11-2 and TRBJ1-1, with D maybe TRBD1 (6 bases). The V gene lost 6 bases and the J gene lost 7 bases, with 12 bases spanning the gap. This CDR3 is built from 12 residues. Germline CDR1 is SGHAT and CDR2 is FQNNGV. The CDR3 DNA reads as TGTGCCAGCAGGCTACAGGGAAATGAAGCTTTCTTT. It translates to CASRLQGNEAFF.

V gene TRBV7-9 combines with J gene TRBJ1-1; TRBD1 matches at 11 bases. This CDR3 has 15 residues. V lost 0 bases, J lost 4 bases, and 1 base stayed unmatched. Per the germline V gene, CDR1 is SEHNR and CDR2 is FQNEAQ (reference sequence). The CDR3 DNA sequence: TGTGCCAGCAGCTTAGCCGGGACAGGGGGCACTGAAGCTTTCTTT. It codes for CASSLAGTGGTEAFF.

The rearrangement joins TRBV5-4 to TRBJ1-1, with 8 bases fitting TRBD1. This CDR3 comprises 17 residues. Per the germline V gene, CDR1 is SGHNT and CDR2 is YYREEE (reference sequence). With 0 bases clipped from V and 6 bases from J, the junction kept 13 bases outside the gene matches. The CDR3: CASSLASPGGAGAEAFF. In DNA form, the CDR3 reads TGTGCCAGCAGCTTGGCCTCGCCAGGGGGCGCAGGGGCTGAAGCTTTCTTT. Complete variable domain (other parts from reference TRBV5-4 and TRBJ1-1): ETGVTQSPTHLIKTRGQQVTLRCSSQSGHNTVSWYQQALGQGPQFIFQYYREEENGRGNFPPRFSGLQFPNYSSELNVNALELDDSALYLCASSLASPGGAGAEAFFGQGTRLTVV.

This chain connects TRBV27 to TRBJ1-1, with D possibly being TRBD1 (5 bases). CDR1 is MNHEY and CDR2 is SMNVEV in the germline V gene (reference sequence). The CDR3 has 14 residues. V lost 3 bases, J lost 4 bases, and 12 bases lay in between. The chain's CDR3 is CASSFGVGGTEAFF. The CDR3 DNA reads as TGTGCCAGCAGTTTCGGGGTTGGGGGCACTGAAGCTTTCTTT.

Sample share makes this clone medium-sized. The rearrangement links TRBV14 to TRBJ1-1; the D is unclear. V was trimmed by 3 bases and J by 1 base, leaving 0 bases between them. Germline assignment: CDR1 SGHDN and CDR2 FVKESK. The CDR3 totals 11 residues. The CDR3 loop reads CASSQNTEAFF. CDR3 DNA sequence: TGTGCCAGCAGCCAGAACACTGAAGCTTTCTTT.

The chain uses TRBV9 and TRBJ2-7; D remains ambiguous. Germline V gene sequence: CDR1 SGDLS, CDR2 YYNGEE. The CDR3 is made up of 13 amino acids. The V and J ends lost 0 bases and 2 bases respectively, with 6 bases between them. In DNA, the CDR3 is TGTGCCAGCAGCGTAGGGACCCCCTACGAGCAGTACTTC. Translated, it gives CASSVGTPYEQYF.